The 13 T cell receptor beta chains given below trace back to one sample, sequenced in a study of T-cell reconstitution after alpha-beta-depleted transplantation in children. During its preparation, the TCRbeta library received unique molecular identifiers. From the PCR reads, TCRdb called clonotypes with MiXCR, one entry per CDR3 protein. Here the sample spans hundreds of thousands of distinct CDR3 sequences, 16% being singletons. Sequenced here: PBMCs from the stem cell graft donor, sampled from the stem cell graft. Receptors originate from a human donor who donated a stem cell graft to a child with acute myeloid leukemia.

The chain couples TRBV6-1 to TRBJ1-1, with 9 bases matching TRBD1. Unmatched junction bases numbered 5, after V lost 6 bases and J lost 3 bases. There are 14 residues in the CDR3. CDR1 is MNHNS and CDR2 is SASEGT in the germline V gene. The CDR3 DNA is TGTGCCAGCAGAGTCGACAGGGGGGACACTGAAGCTTTCTTT. This sequence encodes CASRVDRGDTEAFF.

The sample holds many counts of this clonotype. The chain joins TRBV29-1 to TRBJ2-7; no reliable D call. Germline values: CDR1 SQVTM, CDR2 ANQGSEA. Trimming took off 5 bases at V and 1 base at J, with 9 bases between the two ends. This CDR3 has 12 amino acids. This CDR3 is CSVFQDSYEQYF. CDR3 coding DNA: TGCAGCGTTTTCCAGGATTCCTACGAGCAGTACTTC.

This clonotype came up many times. The J gene is TRBJ2-2, the V gene TRBV6-1; TRBD1 matches at 8 bases. CDR1 is MNHNS and CDR2 is SASEGT in the germline V gene. V lost 6 bases, J lost 4 bases, and 4 bases stayed unmatched. The CDR3 length is 14 residues. The chain's CDR3 is CASREQGGTGELFF. Written as DNA, the CDR3 is TGTGCCAGCAGGGAACAGGGGGGCACCGGGGAGCTGTTTTTT.

The chain links TRBV7-8 to TRBJ2-5; D gene ambiguous. The CDR3 length is 11 residues. Per the germline V gene, CDR1 is SGHVS and CDR2 is FQNEAQ. The V and J ends lost 8 bases and 5 bases respectively, with 9 bases between them. The chain's CDR3 is CASRGSETQYF. As DNA, the CDR3 is TGTGCCAGCCGAGGTTCCGAGACCCAGTACTTC. The variable domain in full, completed from reference TRBV7-8 and TRBJ2-5, reads GAGVSQSPRYKVAKRGQDVALRCDPISGHVSLFWYQQALGQGPEFLTYFQNEAQLDKSGLPSDRFFAERPEGSVSTLKIQRTQQEDSAVYLCASRGSETQYFGPGTRLLVL.

Many counts were recorded for this clonotype. The chain joins TRBV11-2 to TRBJ2-1; no firm D call. The V end was cut by 5 bases, the J end by 0 bases, with 14 bases between. The germline gives CDR1 SGHAT, CDR2 FQNNGV. CDR3 length equals 16 residues. CDR3 sequence: CASSLWKGNSYNEQFF. For the CDR3, the DNA is TGTGCCAGCAGCCTTTGGAAGGGTAACTCCTACAATGAGCAGTTCTTC. The variable domain in full, completed from reference TRBV11-2 and TRBJ2-1, reads EAGVAQSPRYKIIEKRQSVAFWCNPISGHATLYWYQQILGQGPKLLIQFQNNGVVDDSQLPKDRFSAERLKGVDSTLKIQPAKLEDSAVYLCASSLWKGNSYNEQFFGPGTRLTVL.

The genes are TRBV5-5 and TRBJ1-1; tentative D call: TRBD1 (6 bases). The V end was cut by 3 bases, the J end by 8 bases, with 11 bases between. The V gene's germline CDR1 is SGHKS and CDR2 YYEKEE (reference sequence). The CDR3 extends over 12 amino acids. As DNA, the CDR3 is TGTGCCAGCAGCTCAGGGGCTCCGGAAGCTTTCTTT. It is translated as CASSSGAPEAFF.

This clonotype was counted only a few times. The V call is TRBV6-1, the J call TRBJ2-1; 15 bases line up with TRBD2. The CDR3 is made up of 15 amino acids. CDR1 MNHNS and CDR2 SASEGT come from the germline V gene. V shed 5 bases, J shed 8 bases, and the junction held 4 bases outside the gene matches. The CDR3: CASSTGTSGGYEQFF. CDR3 nucleotides: TGTGCCAGCAGTACGGGGACTAGCGGGGGGTATGAGCAGTTCTTC.

The rearrangement joins TRBV4-3 to TRBJ2-7, with 10 nucleotides matching TRBD1. V trimming: 0 bases; J trimming: 5 bases; junction bases outside the gene matches: 10. Germline assignment: CDR1 LGHNA and CDR2 YSLEER. CDR3 length: 17 residues. CDR3 sequence (DNA): TGCGCCAGCAGCCAAGATTCAGGGACAGGGGTTCAAAACGAGCAGTACTTC. It is translated as CASSQDSGTGVQNEQYF.

This clonotype has at least ten counts. This chain joins TRBV12-3 or TRBV12-4 and TRBJ2-1; 9 nucleotides align to TRBD1. V lost 7 bases and J lost 8; bases outside the gene matches: 6. This CDR3 spans 13 amino acids. In nucleotides, the CDR3 is TGTGCCAGCATCTCTACAGGGGGCTATGAGCAGTTCTTC. The encoded protein is CASISTGGYEQFF.

This clonotype has ten or more counts. CDR3 in amino acids: CSAIGQGDQPQHF. In nucleotides, the CDR3 is TGCAGTGCAATAGGACAGGGGGACCAGCCCCAGCATTTT. The chain is built from TRBV20-1 and TRBJ1-5; 10 bases are shared with TRBD1. Germline lookup yields CDR1 DFQATT and CDR2 SNEGSKA (reference sequence). The CDR3 has 13 amino acids. V lost 6 bases, J lost 7 bases, and 6 bases stayed unmatched.

This rearrangement joins TRBV11-2 to TRBJ1-6, with 7 bases that match TRBD1. The CDR3 length is 15 residues. Germline lookup yields CDR1 SGHAT and CDR2 FQNNGV. The ends lost 4 bases at V and 10 bases at J; junction bases unmatched: 10. The CDR3 protein is CASSSRRDSVSPLHF. CDR3 nucleotide sequence: TGTGCCAGCAGCTCACGCCGGGACAGCGTCTCACCCCTCCACTTT. Together with reference TRBV11-2 and TRBJ1-6, the CDR3 gives the full variable domain: EAGVAQSPRYKIIEKRQSVAFWCNPISGHATLYWYQQILGQGPKLLIQFQNNGVVDDSQLPKDRFSAERLKGVDSTLKIQPAKLEDSAVYLCASSSRRDSVSPLHFGNGTRLTVT.

This clonotype was observed at least ten times. The chain combines TRBV6-1 with TRBJ1-1; D gene ambiguous. The CDR3 length is 12 residues. Between the trimmed V and J ends, which lost 6 bases and 4 bases, there was a span of 9 bases. CDR1 and CDR2 (germline): MNHNS, SASEGT. CDR3 DNA: TGTGCCAGCAGCAATAGGTTCACTGAAGCTTTCTTT. It encodes CASSNRFTEAFF.

The J gene is TRBJ2-1, the V gene TRBV11-2; the match to TRBD2 covers 14 bases. Germline V gene sequence: CDR1 SGHAT, CDR2 FQNNGV. CDR3 size: 17 residues. Trimming took 5 bases from V and 4 from J; bases not matched to a gene: 7. CDR3 sequence: CASSPGTSGGLYNEQFF. As DNA, the CDR3 is TGTGCCAGCAGCCCCGGGACTAGCGGGGGCCTTTACAATGAGCAGTTCTTC.